The clone carrying this TCR beta chain has ten or more counts. Its antigen is still unknown. The sample is drawn from a study of CD8 T cells in ankylosing spondylitis. Points from the study as a whole: Researchers reportedly found disease-linked clones significantly enriched in matched ankylosing spondylitis synovial fluid. Among TCR beta sequences, a motif of under ten highly homologous variants appeared characteristic of ankylosing spondylitis blood.

In TCRdb, the 5' RACE reads were re-called with MiXCR into one record per CDR3 protein. The table shows some 220,000 distinct CDR3 sequences, with 7.3% occurring only once. The CDR3 runs 15 residues. The V and J ends lost 3 bases and 0 bases respectively, with 9 bases between them. From germline, CDR1 is SNHLY and CDR2 FYNNEI. V usage is TRBV2 and J usage is TRBJ1-5; D remains ambiguous. This TCR derives from a male donor with ankylosing spondylitis. What was sequenced was blood, either unsorted or a sorted T cell fraction (not recorded which). The CDR3 DNA reads as TGTGCCAGCAGTGAGGGCAGCTTTAGCAATCAGCCCCAGCATTTT. It specifies CASSEGSFSNQPQHF.